The 27 T cell receptor beta chains below were found in one sample sequenced in a study of human T cells and chemical hapten exposure. TCRdb called the RACE reads again in MiXCR, with one record for every CDR3 protein. The sample carries around 95,000 distinct CDR3 sequences, 10% to 11% recorded once. Documented time point: pre-sensitization, week 0. Regarding treatment: therapeutic diphenylcyclopropenone sensitization with weekly scalp DPC. Specimen: whole blood, collected in connection with sensitization to the hapten diphenylcyclopropenone (DPC). The receptors derive from a woman in her fifties or sixties with alopecia areata. Some clones in this sample may be carry-over from other donors' samples.

The sample holds a few counts of this clonotype. This chain uses TRBV9 with TRBJ1-3; tentatively, D is TRBD1 (5 bases). The CDR3 contains 17 residues. The germline V and J ends were trimmed by 0 bases and 0 bases, with 13 bases remaining between them. Germline V gives CDR1 SGDLS, CDR2 YYNGEE. The CDR3 loop is CASSVDMRQSSGNTIYF. In nucleotides, the CDR3 is TGTGCCAGCAGCGTAGACATGCGACAGAGCTCTGGAAACACCATATATTTT.

The V and J genes are TRBV10-3 and TRBJ2-1; no definite D call. Trimming took off 9 bases at V and 10 bases at J, with 16 bases between the two ends. Germline V CDR1 and CDR2: ENHRY, SYGVKD. CDR3 size: 12 residues. This CDR3 is CAISTLAQEQFF. CDR3 sequence (DNA): TGTGCCATTTCGACGCTGGCACAAGAGCAGTTCTTC.

This clonotype came up a few times. The J gene is TRBJ1-6, the V gene TRBV5-1, with D possibly being TRBD1 (5 bases). Trimming removed 0 bases from V and 10 bases from J, with 11 bases in between. Germline CDR1 reads SGHRS; CDR2 reads YFSETQ. CDR3 size: 14 residues. DNA of the CDR3: TGCGCCAGCAGCTTGGGGCAGGGTGGCTCACCCCTCCACTTT. The encoded protein is CASSLGQGGSPLHF.

This clonotype was counted ten times or more. The CDR3 coding sequence is TGTGCCAGCAGCGGACAGGGCAGGGGAAACACCATATATTTT. This translates into CASSGQGRGNTIYF. The rearrangement links TRBV12-3 or TRBV12-4 to TRBJ1-3; 8 bases are a match to TRBD1. With 6 bases clipped from V and 4 bases from J, the junction kept 5 bases outside the gene matches. The CDR3 sequence is 14 residues long.

The sample holds many counts of this clonotype. Written as DNA, the CDR3 is TGCGCCAGCAGCCAGCAGGGACTACCGCGGGGAGATACGCAGTATTTT. As protein: CASSQQGLPRGDTQYF. The chain links TRBV5-1 to TRBJ2-3; 7 nucleotides agree with TRBD2. V was pared by 4 bases and J by 5 bases, with 13 bases of the junction left unmatched. CDR1 SGHRS and CDR2 YFSETQ come from the germline V gene. This CDR3 is built from 16 residues.

In the case of this clonotype: A much larger clone sits a single nucleotide away, making a read error possible. The chain is built from TRBV25-1 and TRBJ1-1, with 8 bases aligning to TRBD1. Germline values: CDR1 MGHDK, CDR2 SYGVNS. The length of the CDR3 is 15 residues. J gave up 3 bases and V 6 bases, and 9 bases lay outside the gene matches. CDR3 sequence reads: CASSDEGQGDTEAFF. The CDR3 coding sequence is TGTGCCAGCAGCGACGAAGGACAGGGAGACACTGAAGCTTTCTTT.

The sample holds many counts of this clonotype. This CDR3 is CASSPQELGYEQYF. In nucleotides, the CDR3 is TGTGCCAGCAGTCCGCAGGAACTCGGCTACGAGCAGTACTTC. The rearrangement uses TRBV27 and TRBJ2-7, with D unresolved. Trimming shortened V by 5 bases and J by 3 bases, and 14 bases separated the two germline ends. This CDR3 has 14 amino acids. CDR1 and CDR2 (germline): MNHEY, SMNVEV (reference sequence).

This clonotype was recorded only once. A read error may account for a junction end that differs from germline. The V gene is TRBV10-3, the J gene TRBJ2-7; TRBD1 is a possible D gene (6 bases). CDR1 is ENHRY and CDR2 is SYGVKD in the germline V gene. The CDR3 spans 14 residues. CDR3 sequence reads: CAISEQGNSYEQYF. CDR3 in DNA: TGTGCCATCAGTGAGCAGGGGAACTCCTACGAACAGTACTTC.

The sample holds a few counts of this clonotype. The gene calls are TRBV10-3 and TRBJ1-3, with a weak D call TRBD1 (5 bases). CDR1 and CDR2 (germline): ENHRY, SYGVKD. The V end lost 10 bases, the J end lost 4 bases, and 11 bases lay between the germline ends. This CDR3 has 12 residues. In nucleotides, the CDR3 is TGTGCCACCGGGGACGGCGGAAACACCATATATTTT. This translates into CATGDGGNTIYF.

CDR3 nucleotides: TGTGCCAGCAGCTCAACCATAGCGGGGGAAAACAATGAGCAGTTCTTC. As protein: CASSSTIAGENNEQFF. The chain recombines TRBV4-2 with TRBJ2-1; 9 bases fit TRBD2. Germline CDR1 reads LGHNA; CDR2 reads YNFKEQ. The CDR3 sequence is 16 residues long. V trimming: 5 bases; J trimming: 5 bases; junction bases outside the gene matches: 10.

This clonotype was observed a handful of times. V gene TRBV20-1 combines with J gene TRBJ1-4, with 9 bases fitting TRBD1. The CDR3 extends over 15 amino acids. Per germline, CDR1 DFQATT and CDR2 SNEGSKA (reference sequence). Trimming at V came to 6 bases and at J to 5 bases, leaving 10 bases not matched to a gene. Here the CDR3 DNA reads TGCAGTGCCGGACGACAGGGGGGTGGGAATGAAAAACTGTTTTTT. Translating it yields CSAGRQGGGNEKLFF.

For this clonotype: A read error may account for a junction end that differs from germline. The rearrangement links TRBV2 to TRBJ1-5, with D uncertain. The germline V gene encodes CDR1 SNHLY and CDR2 FYNNEI. CDR3 length: 11 residues. The DNA of the CDR3 is TGTGCCAGCAGTGAAGCGCTCGCCCAACATTTT. Translating gives CASSEALAQHF.

V usage is TRBV6-1 and J usage is TRBJ2-7; D gene ambiguous. CDR3 length: 10 amino acids. CDR1 and CDR2 from the germline V gene are MNHNS and SASEGT. Between the trimmed V and J ends, which lost 6 bases and 3 bases, there was a span of 3 bases. CDR3 nucleotide sequence: TGTGCCAGCAGAGACTACGAGCAGTACTTC. Protein sequence: CASRDYEQYF.

This clonotype was observed at least ten times. V usage is TRBV2 and J usage is TRBJ2-3, with 8 bases aligning to TRBD2. The trim removed 6 bases at V and 11 bases at J, leaving 7 bases unmatched. Germline CDR1 reads SNHLY; CDR2 reads FYNNEI. CDR3 length equals 12 residues. The CDR3 bases are TGTGCCAGCAGGTCCGGGGGGGGATTGCAGTATTTT. Its protein is CASRSGGGLQYF.

In this sample, this clonotype turned up many times. The chain links TRBV7-2 to TRBJ2-5; D is tentatively TRBD1 or TRBD2 (6 bases each). CDR1 is SGHTA and CDR2 is FQGNSA in the germline V gene. The CDR3 is 16 residues long. V lost 2 bases to trimming and J lost 5 bases, with 18 bases between them. This CDR3 reads CASSLQGGPEVETQYF. DNA for the CDR3: TGTGCCAGCAGCTTACAAGGGGGGCCGGAGGTGGAGACCCAGTACTTC.

As regards this clonotype: It may be a read error: a sequence one base away is much more abundant. The genes are TRBV7-6 and TRBJ2-7; D might be TRBD1 (5 bases). The V gene's germline CDR1 is SGHVS and CDR2 FNYEAQ. V lost 4 bases, J lost 5 bases, and 18 bases lay in between. This CDR3 contains 15 residues. The chain's CDR3 is CASSSQGSGTHEQYF. The CDR3 region has the DNA TGTGCCAGCAGCTCCCAGGGTAGTGGCACGCACGAGCAGTACTTC.

There are many counts of this clonotype. The genes are TRBV7-9 and TRBJ1-2, with TRBD1 matching 8 bases. CDR3 length: 14 amino acids. Germline CDR1 reads SEHNR; CDR2 reads FQNEAQ (reference sequence). J was trimmed by 7 bases and V by 5 bases; bases with no gene match: 9. The CDR3 loop reads CASSVGTGGFGYTF. CDR3 DNA sequence: TGTGCCAGCAGCGTGGGGACAGGAGGTTTTGGCTACACCTTC.

The V and J genes are TRBV5-1 and TRBJ2-1; D is unresolved. Trimming removed 0 bases from V and 5 bases from J, with 12 bases in between. From germline, CDR1 is SGHRS and CDR2 YFSETQ. The CDR3 is 15 residues long. The CDR3 nucleotides are TGCGCCAGCAGCTTGGGCGCTGGGCAAAACAATGAGCAGTTCTTC. Amino acid sequence: CASSLGAGQNNEQFF.

There are many counts of this clonotype. CDR3 coding DNA: TGTGCCAGCAGCCATGCGCGGGGAACGCAGTATTTT. Translating it yields CASSHARGTQYF. The rearrangement uses TRBV7-6 and TRBJ2-3; D is perhaps TRBD2 (6 bases). The CDR3 is 12 residues long. The V gene's germline CDR1 is SGHVS and CDR2 FNYEAQ. V lost 5 bases and J 9 bases, leaving 12 bases between the germline ends.

In this sample, this clonotype turned up many times. The V call is TRBV19, the J call TRBJ1-2, with D hard to call. Trimming took 5 bases from V and 3 from J, leaving 4 bases between them. Germline CDR1 LNHDA, CDR2 SQIVND (reference sequence). The CDR3 extends over 11 amino acids. CDR3 amino acids: CASSEDYGYTF. CDR3 DNA sequence: TGTGCCAGTAGTGAGGACTATGGCTACACCTTC.

Many counts were recorded for this clonotype. The V and J genes are TRBV20-1 and TRBJ2-7, with TRBD1 as a possible D gene (6 bases). Trimming pared 5 bases from V and 2 bases from J, leaving 22 bases between. The germline V gene encodes CDR1 DFQATT and CDR2 SNEGSKA (reference sequence). CDR3 length: 16 amino acids. The CDR3 protein is CSARALPGWDTYEQYF. CDR3 DNA sequence: TGCAGTGCTCGAGCACTACCGGGCTGGGACACCTACGAGCAGTACTTC.

This clonotype was seen more than once but under ten times. The genes are TRBV20-1 and TRBJ1-1, with D possibly being TRBD1 (6 bases). Germline CDR1 DFQATT, CDR2 SNEGSKA (reference sequence). CDR3 length: 11 residues. V was trimmed by 6 bases and J by 4 bases, leaving 9 bases between them. This chain's CDR3 is CSARGATEAFF. The CDR3 nucleotides read TGCAGTGCCCGGGGGGCCACTGAAGCTTTCTTT.

This clonotype has a handful of counts. V is TRBV9 and J is TRBJ2-1; possible D gene TRBD2, 6 bases. Trimming removed 3 bases at V and 6 bases at J, with 13 bases between. The germline V gene encodes CDR1 SGDLS and CDR2 YYNGEE. The CDR3 is made up of 14 amino acids. The CDR3 loop is CASSAGDRANEQFF. The DNA of the CDR3 is TGTGCCAGCAGCGCGGGGGATAGGGCCAATGAGCAGTTCTTC.

This clonotype showed up just a few times. V and J are TRBV7-9 and TRBJ1-2; D might be TRBD1 (6 bases). V was trimmed by 1 base and J by 8 bases, leaving 11 bases between them. There are 13 residues in the CDR3. Germline V gene lookup returns CDR1 SEHNR and CDR2 FQNEAQ (reference sequence). CDR3 bases: TGTGCCAGCAGCTTAGAGACCGGGGGCGGCTACACCTTC. Residues: CASSLETGGGYTF. Full variable domain (outside the CDR3, taken from reference TRBV7-9 and TRBJ1-2): DTGVSQNPRHKITKRGQNVTFRCDPISEHNRLYWYRQTLGQGPEFLTYFQNEAQLEKSRLLSDRFSAERPKGSFSTLEIQRTEQGDSAMYLCASSLETGGGYTFGSGTRLTVV.

This clonotype came up many times. V and J are TRBV29-1 and TRBJ2-7; D could derive from TRBD1 or TRBD2 (5 bases each). Per the germline V gene, CDR1 is SQVTM and CDR2 is ANQGSEA. The CDR3 runs to 12 residues. V was clipped by 3 bases and J by 2 bases, with 8 bases between them. The DNA of the CDR3 is TGCAGCGTTGAGGGGGATACCTACGAGCAGTACTTC. Its protein product is CSVEGDTYEQYF.

This clonotype was observed a handful of times. The chain recombines TRBV30 with TRBJ1-5; D is possibly TRBD1 (5 bases). CDR3 size: 13 residues. Looked up from germline, CDR1 is GTSNPN and CDR2 is SVGIG (reference sequence). With 0 bases removed from V and 3 bases from J, the gap between germline ends came to 6 bases. The CDR3 protein is CAWSVQDNQPQHF. In nucleotides, the CDR3 is TGTGCCTGGAGTGTACAGGACAATCAGCCCCAGCATTTT.

The chain is built from TRBV12-3 or TRBV12-4 and TRBJ2-3; 9 positions agree with TRBD2. Unmatched junction bases numbered 6, after V lost 5 bases and J lost 3 bases. CDR3 size: 15 residues. The CDR3 sequence: CASSPLAGRTDTQYF. CDR3 coding DNA: TGTGCCAGCAGTCCGCTAGCGGGGAGGACAGATACGCAGTATTTT.